The next 24 T cell receptor beta chains were all read from a single sample in a study of response to subunit inactivated influenza vaccine. In TCRdb, the RT-PCR reads were re-called with MiXCR into one record per CDR3 protein. The table has 860,000 or so distinct CDR3 sequences, approximately 22% seen once. The material sequenced was PBMCs from blood, taken 4 to 6 days after vaccination. All receptors derive from a man between 45 and 60 years old who received an inactivated influenza vaccine.

The gene calls are TRBV18 and TRBJ2-5; 8 bases are a match to TRBD2. There are 14 residues in the CDR3. V lost 5 bases to trimming and J lost 7 bases; unmatched junction nucleotides: 9. Germline V gives CDR1 KGHSH, CDR2 LQKENI. CDR3 sequence reads: CASSSGLAMGTQYF. The CDR3 bases are TGTGCCAGCTCATCCGGACTAGCTATGGGGACCCAGTACTTC.

The chain recombines TRBV30 with TRBJ1-4, with 10 bases that match TRBD1. The V gene end was trimmed by 5 bases and the J gene end by 8 bases; junction bases not matched to a gene: 5. The germline gives CDR1 GTSNPN, CDR2 SVGIG (reference sequence). The CDR3 is 13 amino acids. The chain's CDR3 is CAWAGTGVEKLFF. In DNA form, the CDR3 reads TGTGCCTGGGCCGGGACAGGGGTAGAAAAACTGTTTTTT.

Note on this clonotype: A much bigger clone sits one base away, suggesting this may be a read error. V is TRBV24-1 and J is TRBJ2-1; D gene ambiguous. CDR3 length: 14 amino acids. The germline V gene encodes CDR1 KGHDR and CDR2 SFDVKD. V lost 5 bases and J 5 bases, leaving 12 bases between the germline ends. The CDR3 nucleotides are TGTGCCACCAGTGCCGAAAGGGTAGACAATGAGCAGTTCTTC. Its protein is CATSAERVDNEQFF.

This clonotype has a handful of counts. The V call is TRBV3-1, the J call TRBJ2-1; D is undetermined. The ends were cut back, 0 bases at V and 5 bases at J, with 8 bases in the middle. CDR3 size: 14 residues. Germline V gene data show CDR1 as LGHDT and CDR2 as YNNKEL (reference sequence). This chain's CDR3 is CASSQDHGHNEQFF. DNA for the CDR3: TGTGCCAGCAGCCAAGATCACGGGCACAATGAGCAGTTCTTC.

This clonotype was found a few times. The chain links TRBV10-3 to TRBJ1-1; D uncertain. The germline V gene has CDR1 ENHRY and CDR2 SYGVKD. This CDR3 contains 12 residues. Trimming took off 3 bases at V and 4 bases at J, with 6 bases between the two ends. The CDR3 reads CAISEWATEAFF. The CDR3 DNA follows: TGTGCCATCAGTGAATGGGCCACTGAAGCTTTCTTT.

This chain uses TRBV5-1 with TRBJ2-1; TRBD1 aligns across 7 bases. Germline-derived CDR1 and CDR2 are SGHRS and YFSETQ. This CDR3 region has 14 residues. The J segment lost 3 bases and the V segment lost 4 bases, leaving 4 bases of the junction unmatched. CDR3 in DNA: TGCGCCAGCAGCGACAGGGCGGACTACAATGAGCAGTTCTTC. Translation: CASSDRADYNEQFF.

The chain links TRBV11-2 to TRBJ1-1; 7 bases match TRBD1. Germline CDR1 SGHAT, CDR2 FQNNGV. This CDR3 comprises 15 residues. V was pared by 5 bases and J by 3 bases, with 9 bases of the junction left unmatched. The CDR3 DNA follows: TGTGCCAGCAGCGCGGCCGACAGGGTTTACACTGAAGCTTTCTTT. This translates into CASSAADRVYTEAFF.

This chain uses TRBV11-2 with TRBJ2-2, with TRBD2 as a possible D gene (5 bases). The length of the CDR3 is 14 residues. Germline-derived CDR1 and CDR2 are SGHAT and FQNNGV. Trimming cost V 5 bases and J 6 bases, with 13 bases left between them. CDR3 amino acids: CASSRDRGAGELFF. DNA for the CDR3: TGTGCCAGCAGCCGCGACCGGGGTGCCGGGGAGCTGTTTTTT.

This clonotype was observed a few times. V is TRBV12-3 or TRBV12-4 and J is TRBJ2-4; D uncertain. V was trimmed by 6 bases and J by 2 bases, leaving 11 bases between them. The CDR3 extends over 14 amino acids. The CDR3 here is CASSPFVTKNIQYF. The CDR3 nucleotides are TGTGCCAGCAGCCCCTTTGTGACCAAAAACATTCAGTACTTC.

The V call is TRBV2, the J call TRBJ1-6, with D unresolved. The CDR3 consists of 12 residues. The V gene's germline CDR1 is SNHLY and CDR2 FYNNEI. Trimming left V 5 bases short and J 12 bases short, with 11 bases between. The CDR3 coding sequence is TGTGCCAGCAGTAACGGAGCGGAACCCCTCCACTTT. Translating it yields CASSNGAEPLHF.

The chain recombines TRBV6-2 or TRBV6-3 with TRBJ1-5; 7 bases line up with TRBD1. This CDR3 comprises 15 residues. With V trimmed by 6 bases and J by 4 bases, 9 bases remained unmatched. The V gene's germline CDR1 is MNHEY and CDR2 SVGEGT. The CDR3: CASSTGQLMNQPQHF. The CDR3 DNA is TGTGCCAGCAGCACGGGACAGCTGATGAATCAGCCCCAGCATTTT.

This clonotype came up many times. Compared with germline, one end of the junction differs, possibly owing to a read error. CDR3 loop: CASSLGGPYNEQFF. DNA of the CDR3: TGTGCCAGCAGTTTAGGAGGACCATACAATGAGCAGTTCTTC. This chain connects TRBV5-1 to TRBJ2-1; D is perhaps TRBD2 (5 bases). Looked up from germline, CDR1 is SGHRS and CDR2 is YFSETQ. CDR3 size: 14 residues.

This CDR3 is CASSSSGFSGNTIYF. The CDR3 nucleotides read TGTGCCAGCAGCTCCTCAGGGTTCTCTGGAAACACCATATATTTT. This chain joins TRBV7-2 and TRBJ1-3; tentative D call: TRBD1 (5 bases). This CDR3 has 15 amino acids. Germline values: CDR1 SGHTA, CDR2 FQGNSA. V was trimmed by 4 bases and J by 0 bases, leaving 10 bases between them.

The sample holds a few counts of this clonotype. The J gene is TRBJ2-5, the V gene TRBV7-2, with unresolved D. There are 18 residues in the CDR3. Germline assignment: CDR1 SGHTA and CDR2 FQGNSA. V gave up 1 base and J gave up 2 bases, with 20 bases separating them. The CDR3 sequence is CASSLGLSSALRQETQYF. In DNA form, the CDR3 reads TGTGCCAGCAGCTTAGGGCTCTCGTCAGCACTCCGGCAAGAGACCCAGTACTTC. Filled out from reference TRBV7-2 and TRBJ2-5, the complete variable domain reads GAGVSQSPSNKVTEKGKDVELRCDPISGHTALYWYRQSLGQGLEFLIYFQGNSAPDKSGLPSDRFSAERTGGSVSTLTIQRTQQEDSAVYLCASSLGLSSALRQETQYFGPGTRLLVL.

This clonotype showed up just a few times. The rearrangement links TRBV12-3 or TRBV12-4 to TRBJ2-5; D uncertain. The CDR3 consists of 15 residues. Trimming stripped 5 bases from V and 5 bases from J, with 18 bases between. CDR3 region: CASSDTGPRWETQYF. The CDR3 DNA reads TGTGCCAGCAGTGATACCGGGCCTCGTTGGGAGACCCAGTACTTC.

This chain connects TRBV9 to TRBJ1-3; no clear D. The germline V gene has CDR1 SGDLS and CDR2 YYNGEE. The CDR3 is 15 amino acids. Trimming removed 0 bases from V and 0 bases from J, with 7 bases in between. CDR3 DNA: TGTGCCAGCAGCGTAGGAATGGTCTCTGGAAACACCATATATTTT. Its translation: CASSVGMVSGNTIYF.

This clonotype was detected ten times or more. This sequence joins TRBV12-3 or TRBV12-4 and TRBJ2-7; 9 positions agree with TRBD2. V lost 3 bases to trimming and J lost 6 bases; unmatched junction nucleotides: 9. This CDR3 contains 15 residues. In nucleotides, the CDR3 is TGTGCCAGCAGTTTCCAAAGCGGGAGGTCCGGCGAGCAGTACTTC. Its translation is CASSFQSGRSGEQYF.

This clonotype was seen more than once but under ten times. The chain recombines TRBV7-9 with TRBJ2-7; TRBD1 aligns across 10 bases. The CDR3 contains 16 residues. V lost 5 bases and J lost 7; bases outside the gene matches: 14. CDR1 is SEHNR and CDR2 is FQNEAQ in the germline V gene (reference sequence). CDR3 sequence reads: CASSLTGTGASGEQYF. Written as DNA, the CDR3 is TGTGCCAGCAGCCTTACCGGGACAGGGGCATCGGGAGAGCAGTACTTC.

The chain carries TRBV21-1 and TRBJ1-1. TRBV21-1 is tagged as a pseudogene. This CDR3 has 14 amino acids. CDR3 DNA: TGTACCAGCAGCAACCCCAATGAGAGCACTGAAGCTTTCTTT. Its translation: CTSSNPNESTEAFF.

The V and J genes are TRBV4-3 and TRBJ1-2, with D tentatively TRBD1 (5 bases). CDR1 is LGHNA and CDR2 is YSLEER in the germline V gene. V gave up 0 bases and J gave up 4 bases, with 12 bases separating them. The CDR3 spans 15 residues. CDR3 residues: CASSQDGRGIYGYTF. The CDR3 coding sequence is TGCGCCAGCAGCCAAGATGGGAGGGGAATCTATGGCTACACCTTC.

J is TRBJ2-7 and V is TRBV29-1; 8 positions match TRBD2. Germline V gives CDR1 SQVTM, CDR2 ANQGSEA. This CDR3 spans 12 amino acids. J was trimmed by 7 bases and V by 8 bases; bases with no gene match: 10. CDR3 in amino acids: CSFNSGTREQYF. CDR3 in DNA: TGCAGCTTCAATAGCGGGACGAGGGAGCAGTACTTC.

This clonotype appeared a few times. This chain uses TRBV11-1 with TRBJ2-3, with 12 bases lining up with TRBD1. This CDR3 is 18 amino acids long. V lost 8 bases to trimming and J lost 4 bases; unmatched junction nucleotides: 16. Per germline, CDR1 SGHAT and CDR2 FQDESV (reference sequence). This chain's CDR3 is CASPGTGGFRSESDTQYF. In nucleotides, the CDR3 is TGTGCCAGCCCCGGGACAGGGGGCTTTCGGAGTGAGTCAGATACGCAGTATTTT.

Note on this clonotype: The CDR3 ends on some other residue instead of the conserved phenylalanine or tryptophan, so this is likely a read error. The rearrangement uses TRBV10-3 and TRBJ2-3; 7 bases are a match to TRBD2. Germline CDR1 and CDR2: ENHRY and SYGVKD. The CDR3 runs to 16 residues. V was clipped by 5 bases and J by 1 base; unmatched bases: 9. For the CDR3, the DNA is TGTGCCATCAGTTCCGTGGGAGGGGTGGGCACAGATACGCAGTATTCT. Residues: CAISSVGGVGTDTQYS.

CDR3 in amino acids: CASTPGLAGVSDTQYF. The CDR3 nucleotides read TGTGCCAGCACTCCGGGACTAGCGGGGGTTTCAGATACGCAGTATTTT. The J gene is TRBJ2-3, the V gene TRBV12-3 or TRBV12-4; 14 nucleotides line up with TRBD2. The ends lost 7 bases at V and 4 bases at J; junction bases unmatched: 7. There are 16 residues in the CDR3.